This is a list of T cell receptor beta chains from one sample in a study of blood T cells in healthy people across ages. TCRdb passed the 5' RACE reads through MiXCR, listing each CDR3 protein once. The profile shows 1.4 million or so distinct CDR3 sequences, about 45% of them singletons. The sample consisted of blood. These receptor sequences come from a woman aged 18 to 35 in good health. The conserved cysteine and the conserved F or W are not part of the CDR3 here.

TRBV27,ASRPSGRAGNEQF
TRBV7-9,ASSPSASGANVLT
TRBV5-1,ASSLERGPKSSYNEQF
TRBV12-3/TRBV12-4,ASSTVGSPNQPQH
TRBV21-1,ASLKVEQY
TRBV29-1,SVRTGSGNTIY
TRBV19,ASSPRAVGQNQPQH
TRBV9,ASSHRQGTYEQY
TRBV4-2,ASRRTSGDPGELF
TRBV11-2,ASSQGTKPYEQY
TRBV12-3/TRBV12-4,ASSPIEASGYEQY
TRBV6-1,ANQGYPGNQPQH
TRBV5-1,ASSTTGGADEKLF
TRBV7-9,ASSLTGVVNQPQH
TRBV10-3,AITPGYPTDTQY
TRBV5-1,ASSLDRGLNTQY
TRBV10-3,AISAGGQGYT
TRBV12-3/TRBV12-4,ASSFRRASLVTEAF
TRBV20-1,SASGRVPYNEQF
TRBV6-1,ASSKIGQPNSKYSNQPQH
TRBV27,ASSVDRELYEQY
TRBV12-3/TRBV12-4,AILDRGRSPLH
TRBV27,ASSPWPGSYEQY